The 15 T cell receptor beta chains in this list originate from one sample, sequenced in a study of T cell responses to AZD1222 COVID-19 vaccine. The repertoire was sequenced with immunoSEQ multiplex PCR; TCRdb's copy has only in-frame clones and lacks some. The profile shows under 150,000 clones, about nine tenths of them singletons. Here the sequenced sample was peripheral blood, taken on day 0 of AZD1222 vaccination. The receptors were sampled from an adult in good health.

CDR3 nucleotide sequence: TGTGCCAGCAGTTACGAGGGGACCGAGCAGTACTTC. It yields the protein CASSYEGTEQYF. V usage is TRBV6-5 and J usage is TRBJ2-7, with D perhaps TRBD1 or TRBD2 (5 bases each). The CDR3 covers 12 residues. Between the trimmed V and J ends, which lost 2 bases and 6 bases, there was a span of 8 bases. CDR1 is MNHEY, CDR2 SVGAGI, per germline.

J is TRBJ1-4 and V is TRBV2; 9 nucleotides align to TRBD1. The CDR3 totals 15 residues. Trimming at V came to 6 bases and at J to 2 bases, leaving 4 bases not matched to a gene. Germline V gene lookup returns CDR1 SNHLY and CDR2 FYNNEI. CDR3 in amino acids: CASRADRGTNEKLFF. CDR3 DNA: TGTGCCAGCAGGGCGGACAGGGGTACTAATGAAAAACTGTTTTTT.

This sequence joins TRBV6-5 and TRBJ2-5; D tentatively reads TRBD1 or TRBD2 (8 bases each). This CDR3 region has 14 residues. Germline V gives CDR1 MNHEY, CDR2 SVGAGI. V dropped 4 bases and J dropped 5 bases, with 14 bases sitting between them. The CDR3 DNA reads TGTGCCAGCAGTTCAGGGGGCGGGAGGGAGACCCAGTACTTC. It encodes CASSSGGGRETQYF.

This chain joins TRBV18 and TRBJ1-2; a weak D match, TRBD1 (5 bases). Trimming took off 3 bases at V and 3 bases at J, with 17 bases between the two ends. In germline, CDR1 is KGHSH, CDR2 LQKENI. This CDR3 contains 16 residues. CDR3 amino acids: CASSPLTGTGHYGYTF. The CDR3 DNA is TGTGCCAGCTCACCGCTAACCGGGACGGGGCACTATGGCTACACCTTC.

The genes are TRBV4-2 and TRBJ1-2; D call uncertain. This CDR3 spans 13 amino acids. V was pared by 1 base and J by 6 bases, with 9 bases between. Germline V lookup: CDR1 LGHNA, CDR2 YNFKEQ. The CDR3 nucleotides read TGTGCCAGCAGCCAAGCCCCGCCGAATGGCTACACCTTC. It is translated as CASSQAPPNGYTF.

The gene calls are TRBV23-1 and TRBJ2-7; D is possibly TRBD1 or TRBD2 (5 bases each). TRBV23-1 falls under the ORF class, with uncertain function. Between the trimmed V and J ends, which lost 7 bases and 2 bases, there was a span of 24 bases. The CDR3 has 17 residues. This CDR3 is CASNLFTPGRPTYEQYF. In DNA form, the CDR3 reads TGCGCCAGCAACTTGTTTACCCCGGGACGGCCTACCTACGAGCAGTACTTC.

The chain combines TRBV24-1 with TRBJ1-5; tentative D call: TRBD1 (6 bases). The ends were cut back, 1 base at V and 7 bases at J, with 16 bases in the middle. Germline CDR1 reads KGHDR; CDR2 reads SFDVKD. There are 16 residues in the CDR3. The CDR3 nucleotides read TGTGCCACCAGTGATTTTGGGGACATTAATAACCAGCCCCAGCATTTT. It specifies CATSDFGDINNQPQHF.

The V call is TRBV6-4, the J call TRBJ1-6, with unresolved D. Germline lookup yields CDR1 MRHNA and CDR2 SNTAGT. The ends were cut back, 2 bases at V and 7 bases at J, with 6 bases in the middle. CDR3 size: 13 residues. The DNA of the CDR3 is TGTGCCAGCAGTGACGAAGTCAATTCACCCCTCCACTTT. Translating it yields CASSDEVNSPLHF.

V is TRBV27 and J is TRBJ2-3, with D hard to call. Germline V gene lookup returns CDR1 MNHEY and CDR2 SMNVEV (reference sequence). The V and J ends lost 7 bases and 2 bases respectively, with 4 bases between them. The CDR3 extends over 11 amino acids. CDR3 sequence: CASINTDTQYF. CDR3 nucleotides: TGTGCCAGCATTAACACAGATACGCAGTATTTT.

The chain recombines TRBV5-1 with TRBJ2-1, with 7 positions matching TRBD2. CDR1 and CDR2 (germline): SGHRS, YFSETQ. The ends lost 1 base at V and 6 bases at J; junction bases unmatched: 7. The CDR3 runs 15 residues. CDR3 loop: CASSLLSSGGNEQFF. The CDR3 DNA follows: TGCGCCAGCAGCTTGTTATCGTCGGGGGGCAATGAGCAGTTCTTC.

The V and J genes are TRBV7-2 and TRBJ2-2, with D tentatively TRBD2 (6 bases). V shed 5 bases and J shed 2 bases, with 9 bases lying between them. The germline CDR1 and CDR2 sequences are SGHTA and FQGNSA. The CDR3 extends over 14 amino acids. The CDR3 DNA sequence: TGTGCCAGCAGCCCGGGACTTAACACCGGGGAGCTGTTTTTT. This codes for CASSPGLNTGELFF.

The chain joins TRBV5-1 to TRBJ1-3, with D unresolved. The length of the CDR3 is 14 residues. In germline, CDR1 is SGHRS, CDR2 YFSETQ. Trimming stripped 1 base from V and 0 bases from J, with 5 bases between. DNA of the CDR3: TGCGCCAGCAGCTTGAGGAGCTCTGGAAACACCATATATTTT. Translating it yields CASSLRSSGNTIYF.

The J gene is TRBJ2-1, the V gene TRBV11-2, with TRBD2 identical over 12 bases. The J segment lost 8 bases and the V segment lost 5 bases, leaving 4 bases of the junction unmatched. The CDR3 contains 14 residues. In germline, CDR1 is SGHAT, CDR2 FQNNGV. DNA for the CDR3: TGTGCCAGCAGCCCACTAGCGGGGGGCTATGAGCAGTTCTTC. It codes for CASSPLAGGYEQFF.

The J gene is TRBJ1-2, the V gene TRBV6-2 or TRBV6-3, with D maybe TRBD1 (6 bases). V lost 2 bases and J lost 8, with 18 bases in between. Looked up from germline, CDR1 is MNHEY and CDR2 is SVGEGT. This CDR3 is 15 amino acids long. In DNA, the CDR3 is TGTGCCAGCAGTTACCCCCGGTCAGGGGTCTTGGGCTACACCTTC. This codes for CASSYPRSGVLGYTF.

The rearrangement links TRBV11-2 to TRBJ2-3; 7 nucleotides align to TRBD1. Trimming took 3 bases from V and 4 from J; bases not matched to a gene: 7. The germline V gene has CDR1 SGHAT and CDR2 FQNNGV. CDR3 length equals 15 residues. Here the CDR3 DNA reads TGTGCCAGCAGCTTTAGGGGGCCCCCCGCAGATACGCAGTATTTT. Its translation: CASSFRGPPADTQYF.